The 20 T cell receptor beta chains reported below all come from one sample, sequenced in a study of chemoradiotherapy in HPV16-positive cancers. Data came from immunoSEQ multiplex PCR; TCRdb stores just in-frame clones and leaves some out. The sample contains about 53,000 clones, around 90% of which appear only once. The sequencing here drew on blood, taken from a patient who underwent chemoradiotherapy. These TCRs come from a human donor with HPV-associated anogenital cancer.

The chain carries TRBV7-9 and TRBJ2-7; TRBD1 might be the D (5 bases). V was clipped by 4 bases and J by 6 bases, with 19 bases between them. The length of the CDR3 is 15 residues. The V gene's germline CDR1 is SEHNR and CDR2 FQNEAQ (reference sequence). CDR3 bases: TGTGCCAGCAGCTCCACCCTCAGGGAACCATTCGAGCAGTACTTC. Its translation: CASSSTLREPFEQYF.

The V and J genes are TRBV2 and TRBJ1-2; D not certain. Germline V gives CDR1 SNHLY, CDR2 FYNNEI. Trimming took 3 bases from V and 8 from J, leaving 22 bases between them. The CDR3 covers 16 residues. CDR3 in DNA: TGTGCCAGCAGTGAGAGGAAGTCAAGTGTCATTCGCGGCTACACCTTC. Translated: CASSERKSSVIRGYTF.

J is TRBJ1-5 and V is TRBV5-6, with D perhaps matching TRBD1 (5 bases). Germline V lookup: CDR1 SGHDT, CDR2 YYEEEE. V gave up 3 bases and J gave up 7 bases, with 11 bases separating them. CDR3 length equals 13 residues. The CDR3 here is CASSSGYNQPQHF. The CDR3 DNA reads as TGTGCCAGCAGCTCAGGGTATAACCAGCCCCAGCATTTT. The variable domain in full, completed from reference TRBV5-6 and TRBJ1-5, reads DAGVTQSPTHLIKTRGQQVTLRCSPKSGHDTVSWYQQALGQGPQFIFQYYEEEERQRGNFPDRFSGHQFPNYSSELNVNALLLGDSALYLCASSSGYNQPQHFGDGTRLSIL.

This chain connects TRBV5-1 to TRBJ1-1, with D unresolved. Trimming took off 6 bases at V and 0 bases at J, with 12 bases between the two ends. The germline CDR1 and CDR2 sequences are SGHRS and YFSETQ. CDR3 length: 14 amino acids. CDR3 protein: CASTASSMNTEAFF. For the CDR3, the DNA is TGCGCCAGCACAGCATCATCAATGAACACTGAAGCTTTCTTT.

The chain joins TRBV9 to TRBJ2-5; D gene uncertain. Trimming shortened V by 3 bases and J by 7 bases, and 10 bases separated the two germline ends. CDR3 length: 12 residues. The germline V gene has CDR1 SGDLS and CDR2 YYNGEE. The CDR3 loop reads CASSGDLGTQYF. The DNA for the CDR3 is TGTGCCAGCAGCGGGGATCTTGGGACCCAGTACTTC.

This sequence joins TRBV5-4 and TRBJ2-3; 9 bases match TRBD2. The ends lost 5 bases at V and 2 bases at J; junction bases unmatched: 6. The CDR3 is 15 residues long. Germline V gene data show CDR1 as SGHNT and CDR2 as YYREEE (reference sequence). The CDR3 is CASSPAGGPTDTQYF. CDR3 nucleotide sequence: TGTGCCAGCAGTCCCGCGGGAGGGCCCACAGATACGCAGTATTTT.

CDR3 protein: CASYSGQFYGYTF. As DNA, the CDR3 is TGTGCCAGCTATTCGGGACAATTCTATGGCTACACCTTC. The chain links TRBV6-5 to TRBJ1-2; TRBD1 is a possible D gene (6 bases). The CDR3 is 13 amino acids. V gave up 8 bases and J gave up 4 bases, with 14 bases separating them. Germline values: CDR1 MNHEY, CDR2 SVGAGI.

The CDR3 sequence: CASTQGASGRGNEQFF. The CDR3 DNA follows: TGCGCCAGCACCCAGGGGGCTAGCGGGAGAGGGAATGAGCAGTTCTTC. This chain links TRBV5-1 with TRBJ2-1; 10 bases agree with TRBD2. After removal of 6 bases from V and 7 bases from J, the junction contained 13 bases not matched to a gene. CDR1 is SGHRS and CDR2 is YFSETQ in the germline V gene. The CDR3 totals 16 residues.

V usage is TRBV5-1 and J usage is TRBJ2-7; 8 bases are a match to TRBD1. The CDR3 has 15 residues. Trimming cost V 0 bases and J 3 bases; bases outside gene matches: 5. CDR1 is SGHRS and CDR2 is YFSETQ in the germline V gene. The CDR3 loop reads CASSLGRGHYYEQYF. The CDR3 DNA reads TGCGCCAGCAGCTTGGGCAGGGGGCACTACTACGAGCAGTACTTC.

The rearrangement links TRBV5-6 to TRBJ2-5; D perhaps matches TRBD2 (6 bases). CDR1 and CDR2 from the germline V gene are SGHDT and YYEEEE. The V and J ends lost 0 bases and 4 bases respectively, with 19 bases between them. The CDR3 length is 17 residues. CDR3: CASSLASGIMGGETQYF. Here the CDR3 DNA reads TGTGCCAGCAGCTTGGCCTCGGGGATCATGGGAGGAGAGACCCAGTACTTC.

This sequence joins TRBV7-8 and TRBJ1-5; D might be TRBD1 (6 bases). Germline loops: CDR1 SGHVS, CDR2 FQNEAQ. V lost 5 bases to trimming and J lost 0 bases, with 11 bases between them. CDR3 length: 15 amino acids. CDR3 residues: CASSPETGSNQPQHF. In DNA form, the CDR3 reads TGTGCCAGCAGCCCAGAGACAGGTAGCAATCAGCCCCAGCATTTT.

The chain couples TRBV5-1 to TRBJ1-4, with D possibly being TRBD1 (5 bases). CDR1 and CDR2 from the germline V gene are SGHRS and YFSETQ. The CDR3 totals 16 residues. V was trimmed by 4 bases and J by 7 bases, leaving 20 bases between them. The CDR3 DNA is TGCGCCAGCAGCCCCGGGGCGAACTCTAACTCTGAAAAACTGTTTTTT. This translates into CASSPGANSNSEKLFF.

V usage is TRBV5-1 and J usage is TRBJ2-1; TRBD2 is a possible D gene (5 bases). The length of the CDR3 is 15 residues. V was shortened by 0 bases and J by 6 bases, with 13 bases between the two germline ends. Germline loops: CDR1 SGHRS, CDR2 YFSETQ. This chain's CDR3 is CASSLAELEVNEQFF. The CDR3 DNA reads as TGCGCCAGCAGCTTGGCCGAACTAGAGGTCAATGAGCAGTTCTTC.

The gene calls are TRBV6-1 and TRBJ2-1; 13 bases line up with TRBD2. From germline, CDR1 is MNHNS and CDR2 SASEGT. V lost 3 bases, J lost 6 bases, and 2 bases stayed unmatched. CDR3 length: 15 residues. This CDR3 is CASSDRLAGGNEQFF. The CDR3 coding sequence is TGTGCCAGCAGTGACCGACTAGCGGGAGGCAATGAGCAGTTCTTC.

The CDR3 DNA sequence: TGTGCCATCAGTGGGGGACTAGCGGGGGAGAGCCGGGAGCTGTTTTTT. Residues: CAISGGLAGESRELFF. The chain carries TRBV10-3 and TRBJ2-2; TRBD2 aligns across 14 bases. The V segment lost 4 bases and the J segment 9 bases; nucleotides outside the gene matches: 7. The CDR3 spans 16 residues. CDR1 and CDR2 (germline): ENHRY, SYGVKD.

The chain recombines TRBV15 with TRBJ2-5, with D possibly being TRBD1 or TRBD2 (6 bases each). Germline CDR1 is LNHNV and CDR2 is YYDKDF (reference sequence). This CDR3 contains 15 residues. V dropped 0 bases and J dropped 2 bases, with 10 bases sitting between them. The CDR3, as DNA: TGTGCCACCAGCAGAGATGGAGGGGGTCAAGAGACCCAGTACTTC. Its protein is CATSRDGGGQETQYF.

This chain links TRBV5-5 with TRBJ2-7, with 12 positions matching TRBD2. The trim removed 4 bases at V and 4 bases at J, leaving 3 bases unmatched. Looked up from germline, CDR1 is SGHKS and CDR2 is YYEKEE (reference sequence). The CDR3 is 14 amino acids. The CDR3 DNA sequence: TGTGCCAGCAGCCCTAGCGGGAGGGCGTACGAGCAGTACTTC. Translation: CASSPSGRAYEQYF.

The CDR3 DNA follows: TGTGCCAGCAGCGTCGATTCGAGGAACAATGAGCAGTTCTTC. This sequence encodes CASSVDSRNNEQFF. The rearrangement links TRBV9 to TRBJ2-1; D uncertain. The V end was cut by 2 bases, the J end by 5 bases, with 11 bases between. Per germline, CDR1 SGDLS and CDR2 YYNGEE. CDR3 length: 14 amino acids.

J is TRBJ1-4 and V is TRBV13; maybe TRBD1 (5 bases). The germline gives CDR1 PRHDT, CDR2 FYEKMQ (reference sequence). This CDR3 is built from 13 residues. Deletions cut 5 bases from V and 13 bases from J, with 17 bases between. The CDR3 region is CASSIGHHPRLFF. The CDR3 DNA reads as TGTGCCAGCAGCATCGGACACCATCCCCGACTGTTTTTT.

This chain uses TRBV2 with TRBJ1-1; tentatively, D is TRBD1 (5 bases). Germline loops: CDR1 SNHLY, CDR2 FYNNEI. The CDR3 is made up of 11 amino acids. Trimming took 3 bases from V and 11 from J, leaving 10 bases between them. CDR3 in amino acids: CASSESGDAFF. CDR3 nucleotides: TGTGCCAGCAGTGAGTCTGGGGACGCTTTCTTT.